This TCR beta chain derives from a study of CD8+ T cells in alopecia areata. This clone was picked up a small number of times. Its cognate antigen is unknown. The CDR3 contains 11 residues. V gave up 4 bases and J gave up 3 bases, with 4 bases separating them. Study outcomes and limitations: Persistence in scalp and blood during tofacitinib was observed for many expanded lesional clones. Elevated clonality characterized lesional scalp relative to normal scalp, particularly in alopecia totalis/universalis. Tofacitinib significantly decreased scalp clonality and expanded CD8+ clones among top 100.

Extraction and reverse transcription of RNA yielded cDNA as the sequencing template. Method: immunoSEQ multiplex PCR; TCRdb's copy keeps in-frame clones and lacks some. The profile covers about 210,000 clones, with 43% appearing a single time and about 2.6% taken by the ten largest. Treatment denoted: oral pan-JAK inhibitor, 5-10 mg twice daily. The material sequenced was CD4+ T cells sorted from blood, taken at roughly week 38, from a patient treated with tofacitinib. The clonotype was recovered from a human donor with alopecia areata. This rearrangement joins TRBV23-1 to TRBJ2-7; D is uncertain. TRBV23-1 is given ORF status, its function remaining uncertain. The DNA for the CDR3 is TGCGCCAGCAGTCGAGGCTACGAGCAGTACTTC. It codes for CASSRGYEQYF.